The present T cell receptor (beta chain) was sequenced within a study of T-cell memory formation after mild COVID-19 (dated by TCRdb to the early 2020s). Regarding the research as a whole: Most TCR sequence clusters were specific to one of the two donors. T-cell clones expanding and contracting after mild COVID-19 in two donors were tracked by longitudinal TCRalpha and TCRbeta repertoire sequencing. Two young, previously healthy adult volunteers made up the cohort, one male and one female.

There are a few counts of this clonotype. Its specific antigen is unknown. No base qualities exist here, and no much larger clone lies one base off it. Study-wide findings and limitations: Contracting CD4+ clones were located mainly in the CM and EM memory subsets, whereas CD8+ clones were found to be enriched in EMRA. Only a couple of mild cases were covered by the study, and larger cohorts that include severe cases with pre-infection samples were considered necessary. SARS-CoV-2 specificity was not confirmed for the second-wave clones peaking on day 37. Some responding clones were detected in pre-infection memory, which suggested that pre-existing cross-reactive memory T cells had joined the SARS-CoV-2 response. Clones contracting from day 15 to 85 had balanced CD4/CD8 phenotypes, while a second wave expanding from day 15 to 37 was biased towards CD4+.

Instrument used: Illumina NovaSeq 6000. TCRalpha and TCRbeta cDNA libraries were constructed by 5'RACE with constant-segment primers, with sample barcodes and unique molecular identifiers being introduced. Trizol reagent was used to extract RNA from every sample. Amplification of the libraries took two PCR steps, and the second step added a second sample barcode plus Illumina TruSeq adapters. Sequencing of the libraries was done on an Illumina NovaSeq, producing 2 x 150 bp paired-end reads. The paper's data handling went like this. The reads were demultiplexed and collapsed into UMI-guided consensus sequences using migec v1.2.7. With mixcr v2.1.11, UMI consensuses were aligned to TRA and TRB V and J templates and assembled into clonotypes. A clonotype was counted as expanded or contracted only when both edgeR and NoisET called the clonotype significant, with the noise models trained on biological replicates. For edgeR calls, the cutoffs were a false discovery rate-adjusted p below 0.01 and a log2 fold-change threshold of 1. As an exploratory analysis of dynamics, max-normalized trajectories of the 1000 most abundant clonotypes were examined by PCA with hierarchical clustering. Separately sequenced CD4+ and CD8+ repertoires were used to assign a CD4 or CD8 phenotype to each responding clone. Starting from the raw public reads, TCRdb applied fastp trimming at Q25, assembled clones with MiXCR and retained in-frame beta chains. Identical CDR3 protein sequences are pooled into one entry, listed with their most common genes and DNA. These V and J calls are TCRdb output, not the study's own analysis. The sample table records roughly 200,000 distinct CDR3 sequences; about 20% of these occur just once. The ten largest clones represent about 23% of the sample.

Ficoll-Paque density gradient centrifugation was used to isolate PBMCs. This clonotype originated in an adult woman who had mild COVID-19 (a few samples of this study predate the infection). The sample titles of this study are shuffled in the database, so cell type and time point are left out; the donor was told from shared clones. Specimen: PBMCs or a T cell subset sorted from them (not recorded which).

CDR3 loop: CASSMGANTEAFF. The nucleotides are TGTGCCAGTAGTATGGGAGCAAACACTGAAGCTTTCTTT. This chain joins TRBV19 to TRBJ1-1; no D gene call is confident. The trim is 3 bases for V and 2 bases for J, with a gap of 7 bases between the germline ends. The CDR3 spans 13 residues, from the cysteine through the phenylalanine. Just the 39-base CDR3 DNA is kept, in frame starting at base 1. In the germline V gene (reference sequence), CDR1 corresponds to LNHDA and CDR2 to SQIVND.